These T cell receptor beta chains were read from a single sample in a study of cytomegalovirus exposure and HLA in healthy donors. The protocol was immunoSEQ multiplex PCR, while the TCRdb copy is restricted to in-frame clones and leaves out a portion. The sample records fewer than 250,000 clones, 70% to 80% being singletons. The sample consisted of PBMCs. Receptors were obtained from a male donor in good health and CMV-seronegative. Both conserved end residues are part of each CDR3. The D gene is left open where the match is weak. The size entry is marked missing in some rows and otherwise reads once, few, many or a size class.

J	D	length	V	size	CDR3	DNA
TRBJ2-7	TRBD2	17	TRBV5-6	NA	CASSYRTSGTIPYEQYF	TGTGCCAGCAGCTATAGGACTAGCGGGACCATTCCCTACGAGCAGTACTTC
TRBJ2-1	NA	18	TRBV9	NA	CASSVGGVGAASYNEQFF	TGTGCCAGCAGCGTAGGGGGGGTAGGGGCCGCTAGCTACAATGAGCAGTTCTTC
TRBJ2-3	TRBD2	16	TRBV9	NA	CASSARLAGAADTQYF	TGTGCCAGCAGCGCCAGACTAGCGGGAGCAGCAGATACGCAGTATTTT
TRBJ2-2	TRBD2	15	TRBV2	NA	CASKETSGNTGELFF	TGTGCCAGCAAGGAAACTAGCGGTAACACCGGGGAGCTGTTTTTT
TRBJ2-1	NA	15	TRBV19	NA	CASSITGFASNEQFF	TGTGCCAGTAGTATAACAGGGTTCGCCTCCAATGAGCAGTTCTTC
TRBJ2-1	TRBD2	16	TRBV5-1	NA	CASSPLSGSSYNEQFF	TGCGCCAGCAGCCCCTTGAGCGGGAGCTCCTACAATGAGCAGTTCTTC
TRBJ2-7	NA	12	TRBV7-2	NA	CASSFQGGEQYF	TGTGCCAGCAGCTTTCAGGGAGGTGAGCAGTACTTC
TRBJ2-5	NA	14	TRBV19	NA	CASSILLRAETQYF	TGTGCCAGTAGTATTCTTCTGAGGGCGGAGACCCAGTACTTC
TRBJ2-1	NA	15	TRBV6-4	NA	CASSDSNSVFNEQFF	TGTGCCAGCAGTGACTCAAATAGCGTCTTTAATGAGCAGTTCTTC
TRBJ2-3	NA	14	TRBV4-1	few	CASSRRRGADTQYF	TGCGCCAGCAGCCGACGACGCGGGGCTGATACGCAGTATTTT
TRBJ2-3	TRBD2	13	TRBV5-1	NA	CASSLGEGDTQYF	TGCGCCAGCAGCTTGGGGGAGGGAGATACGCAGTATTTT
TRBJ1-4	NA	16	TRBV18	NA	CASSGGQSSTNEKLFF	TGTGCCAGCTCAGGCGGACAGTCGTCAACTAATGAAAAACTGTTTTTT
TRBJ2-1	TRBD1	16	TRBV9	NA	CASSVAPGGVYNEQFF	TGTGCCAGCAGCGTAGCTCCAGGGGGAGTCTACAATGAGCAGTTCTTC
TRBJ1-1	TRBD1	15	TRBV29-1	NA	CSVEDQEGADTEAFF	TGCAGCGTTGAAGATCAAGAGGGGGCGGACACTGAAGCTTTCTTT
TRBJ2-1	NA	11	TRBV28	NA	CASASGNEQFF	TGTGCCAGCGCAAGCGGCAATGAGCAGTTCTTC
TRBJ2-7	NA	14	TRBV5-5	NA	CASSSTGIPYEQYF	TGTGCCAGCAGCTCGACCGGGATCCCCTACGAGCAGTACTTC
TRBJ2-5	NA	15	TRBV21-1	once	CASSNCGSFAETQYF	TGTGCCAGCAGCAATTGCGGGAGTTTCGCCGAGACCCAGTACTTC
TRBJ2-7	TRBD1	14	TRBV10-3	NA	CAISGTGDPYEQYF	TGTGCCATCAGTGGGACAGGGGACCCCTACGAGCAGTACTTC
TRBJ2-7	NA	13	TRBV27	once	CASSWAGSYEQYF	TGTGCCAGCAGTTGGGCGGGATCCTACGAGCAGTACTTC
TRBJ2-7	NA	13	TRBV6-5	NA	CASSPDFPREQYF	TGTGCCAGCAGCCCGGACTTCCCCAGGGAGCAGTACTTC
TRBJ2-5	NA	15	TRBV19	NA	CASSTIQTRGETQYF	TGTGCCAGTAGTACCATCCAGACTCGAGGAGAGACCCAGTACTTC
TRBJ2-2	NA	16	TRBV4-1	NA	CASSHQGGGGTGELFF	TGCGCCAGCAGCCATCAGGGGGGCGGAGGCACCGGGGAGCTGTTTTTT
TRBJ2-5	TRBD1	16	TRBV28	NA	CASSGTGGHLQETQYF	TGTGCCAGCAGTGGGACAGGGGGCCACTTACAAGAGACCCAGTACTTC
TRBJ2-2	NA	14	TRBV7-2	NA	CASSFGLDTGELFF	TGTGCCAGCAGCTTCGGTCTAGACACCGGGGAGCTGTTTTTT
TRBJ2-7	TRBD1	15	TRBV28	NA	CASSLYPGGYYEQYF	TGTGCCAGCAGTTTATATCCAGGGGGCTACTACGAGCAGTACTTC
TRBJ2-7	NA	12	TRBV10-1	NA	CASSDSSYEQYF	TGCGCCAGCAGTGACAGCTCCTACGAGCAGTACTTC
TRBJ1-4	NA	15	TRBV10-3	NA	CAISESSGVEEKLFF	TGTGCCATCAGTGAGTCTTCGGGGGTGGAAGAAAAACTGTTTTTT
TRBJ1-2	NA	17	TRBV29-1	few	CSDLEGHPLITSHGYTF	TGCAGCGACCTTGAGGGTCACCCTTTGATCACCTCGCATGGCTACACCTTC
TRBJ2-7	TRBD1	20	TRBV4-1	NA	CASSQGQMIGQGVKAYEQYF	TGCGCCAGCAGCCAAGGTCAGATGATCGGACAGGGGGTTAAGGCCTACGAGCAGTACTTC
TRBJ2-1	TRBD2	16	TRBV18	NA	CASSRVAGSPYNEQFF	TGTGCCAGCTCACGCGTAGCGGGATCCCCCTACAATGAGCAGTTCTTC
TRBJ1-6	TRBD1	16	TRBV5-1	NA	CASSTTGGRNNSPLHF	TGCGCCAGCAGCACTACAGGGGGCAGGAATAATTCACCCCTCCACTTT
TRBJ1-3	NA	15	TRBV5-4	once	CASSRPGEAGNTIYF	TGTGCCAGCAGCCGACCTGGGGAGGCTGGAAACACCATATATTTT
TRBJ2-7	TRBD1	13	TRBV7-9	NA	CASSLVTGDEQYF	TGTGCCAGCAGCTTGGTGACAGGGGACGAGCAGTACTTC
TRBJ1-5	NA	15	TRBV6-7	NA	CASSYCTGGNQPQHF	TGTGCCAGCAGTTACTGCACGGGGGGCAATCAGCCCCAGCATTTT
TRBJ2-1	NA	13	TRBV7-9	NA	CASSLSRGNEQFF	TGTGCCAGCAGCTTGTCCAGGGGCAATGAGCAGTTCTTC
TRBJ1-2	NA	14	TRBV15	NA	CATSGARQSYGYTF	TGTGCCACCAGCGGGGCCCGACAGAGCTATGGCTACACCTTC
TRBJ2-7	NA	14	TRBV4-1	NA	CASSQDSGTYEQYF	TGCGCCAGCAGCCAAGATTCCGGTACCTACGAGCAGTACTTC
TRBJ2-5	NA	14	TRBV18	NA	CASSPGVGTETQYF	TGTGCCAGCTCACCAGGAGTGGGTACGGAGACCCAGTACTTC
TRBJ2-2	TRBD2	19	TRBV18	NA	CASSPRPSTSGANTGELFF	TGTGCCAGCTCACCCCGGCCTTCGACTAGCGGGGCGAACACCGGGGAGCTGTTTTTT
TRBJ1-4	NA	14	TRBV7-2	NA	CASSLVGTGEKLFF	TGTGCCAGCAGCTTAGTAGGCACAGGAGAAAAACTGTTTTTT